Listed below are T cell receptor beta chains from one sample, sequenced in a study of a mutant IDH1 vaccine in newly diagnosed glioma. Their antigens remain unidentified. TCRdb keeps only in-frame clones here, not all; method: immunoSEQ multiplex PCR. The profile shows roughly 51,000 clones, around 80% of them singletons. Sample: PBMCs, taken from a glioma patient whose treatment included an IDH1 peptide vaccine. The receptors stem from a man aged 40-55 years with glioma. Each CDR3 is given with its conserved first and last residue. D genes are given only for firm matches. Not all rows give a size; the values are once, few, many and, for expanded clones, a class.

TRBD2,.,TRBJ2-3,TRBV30,TGTGCCTGGACTAGCGGTTCCACAGATACGCAGTATTTT,CAWTSGSTDTQYF
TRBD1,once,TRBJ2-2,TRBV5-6,TGTGCCAGCAGCTTGGGGATGTTTACAGGGGGCGCGACCGGGGAGCTGTTTTTT,CASSLGMFTGGATGELFF
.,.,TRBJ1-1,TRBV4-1,TGCGCCAGCAGCCAAGATGACGGCTTGAACACTGAAGCTTTCTTT,CASSQDDGLNTEAFF
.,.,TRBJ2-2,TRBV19,TGTGCCAGTAGTATAGGCAGCGCCGGGGAGCTGTTTTTT,CASSIGSAGELFF
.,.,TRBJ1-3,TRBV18,TGTGCCAGCTCACCACCGGGCAGTACTGGAAACACCATATATTTT,CASSPPGSTGNTIYF
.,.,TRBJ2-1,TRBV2,TGTGCCAGCGGTTTACCCAATGAGCAGTTCTTC,CASGLPNEQFF
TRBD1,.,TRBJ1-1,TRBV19,TGTGCCAGTAGTATGGGCAGGGGGTTAAACACTGAAGCTTTCTTT,CASSMGRGLNTEAFF
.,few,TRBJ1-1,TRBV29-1,TGCAGCGCCTTCGAGGGGCATGAAGCTTTCTTT,CSAFEGHEAFF
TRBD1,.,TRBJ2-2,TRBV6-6,TGTGCCAGCAGTAATCCGGGACAGGGGACCGGGGAGCTGTTTTTT,CASSNPGQGTGELFF
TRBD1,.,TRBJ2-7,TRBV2,TGTGCCAGCAGGCCGTTCGGGACAGGGGTCTACGAGCAGTACTTC,CASRPFGTGVYEQYF
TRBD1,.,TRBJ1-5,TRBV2,TGTGCCAGCAGTGGGACAGGGGGTAGTCAGCCCCAGCATTTT,CASSGTGGSQPQHF
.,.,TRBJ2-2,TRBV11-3,TGTGCCAGCAGCCAAGGGGGGAGGGCGCAGCTGTTTTTT,CASSQGGRAQLFF
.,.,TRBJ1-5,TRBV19,TGTGCCAGTAGTGGGTGGTGGGCGGGCAATCAGCCCCAGCATTTT,CASSGWWAGNQPQHF
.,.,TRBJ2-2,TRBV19,TGTGGTTCTTCCAGAAACACCGGGGAGCTGTTTTTT,CGSSRNTGELFF
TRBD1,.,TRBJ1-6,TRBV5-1,TGCGCCAGCAGCTTTGGGACAGGGGATAATTCACCCCTCCACTTT,CASSFGTGDNSPLHF
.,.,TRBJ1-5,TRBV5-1,TGCGCCAGCAGCTTGGAAGGGGGGGACAATCAGCCCCAGCATTTT,CASSLEGGDNQPQHF
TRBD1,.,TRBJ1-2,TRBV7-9,TGTGCCAGCAGCTTAGCCGGACAGGGTGACTATGGCTACACCTTC,CASSLAGQGDYGYTF
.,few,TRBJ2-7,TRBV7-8,TGTGCCAGCAGCTTAGGCTCAGGGCTCAACGAGCAGTACTTC,CASSLGSGLNEQYF
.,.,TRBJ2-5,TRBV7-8,TGTGCCAGCAGCTTGTTAGGGGGGGGCCTCCAAGAGACCCAGTACTTC,CASSLLGGGLQETQYF
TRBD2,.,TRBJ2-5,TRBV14,TGTGCCAGCAGCCAAGGGCTCCAGCGGGGGGGTGTGGAGACCCAGTACTTC,CASSQGLQRGGVETQYF
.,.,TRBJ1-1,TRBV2,TGTGCCAGCAGTGACAGTATGAACACTGAAGCTTTCTTT,CASSDSMNTEAFF
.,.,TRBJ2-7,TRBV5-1,TGCGCCAGCAGCCTAATGACAGATTCTACGAGCGAGCAGTACTTC,CASSLMTDSTSEQYF
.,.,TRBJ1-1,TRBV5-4,TGTGCCAGCAGCTTGAAGAGGGAGACGAACACTGAAGCTTTCTTT,CASSLKRETNTEAFF
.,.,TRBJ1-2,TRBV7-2,TGTGCCAGCAGCTCCCAACATACTAACTATGGCTACACCTTC,CASSSQHTNYGYTF
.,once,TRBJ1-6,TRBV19,TGTGCCGCGCAAACCGGTATCCCGGGATCACCCCTCCACTTT,CAAQTGIPGSPLHF
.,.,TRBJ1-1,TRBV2,TGTGCCAGCTCCCCTGGGGGGACGAACACTGAAGCTTTCTTT,CASSPGGTNTEAFF
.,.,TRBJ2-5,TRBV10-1,TGCGCCAGCAGTCCGGGCCAAGCGGCAGAGACCCAGTACTTC,CASSPGQAAETQYF
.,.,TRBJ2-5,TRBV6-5,TGTGCCAGCCGTAAGTGGGGGGTCCCACAAGAGACCCAGTACTTC,CASRKWGVPQETQYF
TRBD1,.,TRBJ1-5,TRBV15,TGTGCCACCAGCAGAGTGGGACAGGGTCAGCCCCAGCATTTT,CATSRVGQGQPQHF
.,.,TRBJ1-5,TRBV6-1,TGTGCCAGCAGTGAAGCGGGCGGAAATCAGCCCCAGCATTTT,CASSEAGGNQPQHF
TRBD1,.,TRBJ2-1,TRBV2,TGTGCCAGCAGGGACGGGTGGACAGGGGGCGAAAATGAGCAGTTCTTC,CASRDGWTGGENEQFF
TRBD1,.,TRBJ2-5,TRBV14,TGTGCCAGCAGCCCGGACAGGCCCGGGCAGGAGACCCAGTACTTC,CASSPDRPGQETQYF
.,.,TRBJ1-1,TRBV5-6,TGTGCCAGCAGCTCCCCTCGACCAAGCACTGAAGCTTTCTTT,CASSSPRPSTEAFF
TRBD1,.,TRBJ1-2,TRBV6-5,TGTGCCAGCAGTTACTCCAGGACAGGGGGAGGCTATGGCTATACCTTC,CASSYSRTGGGYGYTF
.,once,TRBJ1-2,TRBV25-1,TGTGCCAGCAGCCGCCCCGGGAGCTCGGTTGGCTACACCTTC,CASSRPGSSVGYTF
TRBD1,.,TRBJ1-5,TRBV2,TGTGCCAGCAGTGCCGACAGGGGGCATCAGCCCCAGCATTTT,CASSADRGHQPQHF
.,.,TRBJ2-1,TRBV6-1,TGTGCCAGCAGTGAACCAGCAGGGATCAATGAGCGGTTCTTC,CASSEPAGINERFF
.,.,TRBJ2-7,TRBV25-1,TGTGCCAGCAGTGAATTAGGGAGAGAGCAGTACTTC,CASSELGREQYF
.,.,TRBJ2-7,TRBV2,TGTGCCAGCAGTGACCAGGGCTACGAGCAGTACTTC,CASSDQGYEQYF
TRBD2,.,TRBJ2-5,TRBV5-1,TGCGCCAGCAGCTTGGCCGGGACTAGCACAGAGACCCAGTACTTC,CASSLAGTSTETQYF
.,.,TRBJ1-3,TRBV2,TGTGCCAGCAGGGAGCCCGAGAGCTCTGGAAACACCATATATTTT,CASREPESSGNTIYF
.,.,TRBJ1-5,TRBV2,TGTGCCAGCAGTAAAGGGGGGAGAACTCAGCCCCAGCATTTT,CASSKGGRTQPQHF
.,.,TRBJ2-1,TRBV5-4,TGTGCCAGCAGCACAGGGATGTGGGATGAGCAGTTCTTC,CASSTGMWDEQFF
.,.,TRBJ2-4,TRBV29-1,TGCAGCGTGCGGGCCCTCGGCAAAAACATTCAGTACTTC,CSVRALGKNIQYF
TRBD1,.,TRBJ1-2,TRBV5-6,TGTGCCAGCAGCTTGGCGCCGGGACAGCGCTATGGCTACACCTTC,CASSLAPGQRYGYTF
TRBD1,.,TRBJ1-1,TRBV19,TGTGCCAGTAGTCCTAACAGGGGCCAGCTGAACACTGAAGCTTTCTTT,CASSPNRGQLNTEAFF